Below are 15 T cell receptor beta chains sequenced from a single sample in a study of OX40 agonist ivuxolimab in advanced cancers. Sequencing was performed with immunoSEQ multiplex PCR; in TCRdb, only in-frame clones are kept and a portion is missing. The profile shows about 98,000 clones, roughly 93% of them singletons. The starting material was CD4+ or CD8+ T cells sorted from blood, obtained in a trial of the OX40 agonist ivuxolimab. These receptors were collected from an adult with an advanced solid tumor such as melanoma, head and neck, liver or kidney cancer.

The chain recombines TRBV11-3 with TRBJ2-7; 7 positions match TRBD1. Unmatched junction bases numbered 6, after V lost 5 bases and J lost 2 bases. CDR1 SGHNT and CDR2 YENEEA come from the germline V gene. This CDR3 spans 14 amino acids. CDR3 region: CASSLQQGPYEQYV. In DNA form, the CDR3 reads TGTGCCAGCAGCCTCCAACAGGGGCCCTACGAGCAGTACGTC.

The gene calls are TRBV29-1 and TRBJ2-3, with TRBD2 matching 12 bases. This CDR3 has 14 residues. Germline V lookup: CDR1 SQVTM, CDR2 ANQGSEA. V trimming: 5 bases; J trimming: 4 bases; junction bases outside the gene matches: 4. The CDR3 loop reads CSVLAGGGSDTQYF. For the CDR3, the DNA is TGCAGCGTTCTAGCGGGAGGGGGGTCAGATACGCAGTATTTT.

This clone was detected once. The chain uses TRBV7-9 and TRBJ2-7; D remains unclear. Germline CDR1 SEHNR, CDR2 FQNEAQ (reference sequence). Trimming pared 2 bases from V and 1 base from J, leaving 0 bases between. The CDR3 has 11 residues. The CDR3 reads CASSLSYEQYV. CDR3 nucleotides: TGTGCCAGCAGCTTATCCTACGAGCAGTACGTC.

The chain links TRBV7-3 to TRBJ2-1; D may be TRBD2 (6 bases). This CDR3 is 17 amino acids long. CDR1 and CDR2 (germline): SGHTA, FQGTGA. V lost 3 bases, J lost 6 bases, and 21 bases lay in between. CDR3: CASSFKGWGTGPNEQFF. CDR3 coding DNA: TGTGCCAGCAGCTTTAAAGGGTGGGGGACTGGACCCAATGAGCAGTTCTTC.

The chain employs TRBV18 and TRBJ1-2, with D possibly matching TRBD1 (6 bases). Between the trimmed V and J ends, which lost 5 bases and 4 bases, there was a span of 14 bases. Germline V gene sequence: CDR1 KGHSH, CDR2 LQKENI. The CDR3 is 14 amino acids. CDR3 nucleotides: TGTGCCAGCTCATCCACCGGGACACCCTATGGCTACACCTTC. Translation gives CASSSTGTPYGYTF.

The count of this clone is one. The chain carries TRBV14 and TRBJ2-7; unclear D gene. Deletions cut 1 base from V and 3 bases from J, with 7 bases between. CDR1 is SGHDN, CDR2 FVKESK, per germline. This CDR3 is built from 13 residues. CDR3 sequence: CASSQVNRYEQYF. As DNA, the CDR3 is TGTGCCAGCAGCCAAGTCAATCGCTACGAGCAGTACTTC.

V and J are TRBV10-3 and TRBJ2-3; TRBD2 aligns across 15 bases. Germline V lookup: CDR1 ENHRY, CDR2 SYGVKD. V was clipped by 10 bases and J by 2 bases; unmatched bases: 10. The CDR3 spans 17 residues. The CDR3 sequence is CATLRGLAGGITDTQYF. CDR3 in DNA: TGTGCCACTTTAAGGGGACTAGCGGGGGGAATCACAGATACGCAGTATTTT.

The rearrangement uses TRBV7-3 and TRBJ2-3; possibly TRBD1 for D (6 bases). This CDR3 is 13 amino acids long. Germline assignment: CDR1 SGHTA and CDR2 FQGTGA. V was clipped by 5 bases and J by 5 bases, with 11 bases between them. The CDR3: CASSKGEIDTQYF. CDR3 nucleotide sequence: TGTGCCAGCAGCAAGGGGGAGATAGATACGCAGTATTTT.

The chain joins TRBV6-6 to TRBJ1-3; possible D gene TRBD1, 6 bases. CDR3 length equals 16 residues. Germline V gene sequence: CDR1 MNHNY, CDR2 SVGAGI (reference sequence). V was shortened by 7 bases and J by 0 bases, with 16 bases between the two germline ends. CDR3 DNA: TGTGCCAGCATAGTGGGGGCCAAGAGCTCTGGAAACACCATATATTTT. It encodes CASIVGAKSSGNTIYF.

The CDR3 nucleotides read TGCGCCAGCAGCTTGGAAGCTGGAAACACCATATATTTT. Encoded protein: CASSLEAGNTIYF. V usage is TRBV5-1 and J usage is TRBJ1-3; D not resolved. Trimming shortened V by 0 bases and J by 2 bases, and 3 bases separated the two germline ends. CDR1 and CDR2 from the germline V gene are SGHRS and YFSETQ. The CDR3 sequence is 13 residues long.

CDR3 region: CASSPATLGAGNTIYF. CDR3 bases: TGTGCCAGCTCACCCGCAACCTTGGGGGCTGGAAACACCATATATTTT. V gene TRBV18 combines with J gene TRBJ1-3; D might be TRBD1 (5 bases). CDR3 size: 16 residues. The V end lost 3 bases, the J end lost 2 bases, and 14 bases lay between the germline ends. Germline CDR1 is KGHSH and CDR2 is LQKENI.

Written as DNA, the CDR3 is TGTGCCAGCAGCCCGGAAAGCGGGGGGCCCTACAATGAGCAGTTCTTC. Amino acids: CASSPESGGPYNEQFF. The chain carries TRBV7-2 and TRBJ2-1, with TRBD2 matching 9 bases. The CDR3 loop spans 16 amino acids. Germline CDR1 reads SGHTA; CDR2 reads FQGNSA. The V gene end was trimmed by 5 bases and the J gene end by 2 bases; junction bases not matched to a gene: 7.

The chain combines TRBV29-1 with TRBJ2-1, with 10 bases fitting TRBD2. The CDR3 is 16 amino acids. V shed 3 bases, J shed 8 bases, and the junction held 13 bases outside the gene matches. Germline V gene lookup returns CDR1 SQVTM and CDR2 ANQGSEA. CDR3 in amino acids: CSVERGLAGVLDEQFF. The CDR3 nucleotides are TGCAGCGTTGAGAGGGGCCTAGCGGGAGTTTTGGATGAGCAGTTCTTC.

J is TRBJ1-3 and V is TRBV2; D gene uncertain. Between the trimmed V and J ends, which lost 6 bases and 4 bases, there was a span of 16 bases. CDR3 length equals 15 residues. Germline V gene lookup returns CDR1 SNHLY and CDR2 FYNNEI. As DNA, the CDR3 is TGTGCCAGCAGGATTTCAGACACTGACGGAAACACCATATATTTT. It codes for CASRISDTDGNTIYF.

The chain combines TRBV5-4 with TRBJ2-1; 16 nucleotides line up with TRBD2. Unmatched junction bases numbered 6, after V lost 5 bases and J lost 7 bases. Germline V gene sequence: CDR1 SGHNT, CDR2 YYREEE (reference sequence). The CDR3 extends over 16 amino acids. CDR3: CASRQGLAGGENEQFF. The CDR3 nucleotides read TGTGCCAGCAGACAGGGACTAGCGGGAGGGGAGAATGAGCAGTTCTTC.